This is a list of T cell receptor beta chains from one sample in a study of cytomegalovirus exposure and HLA in healthy donors. Using immunoSEQ multiplex PCR, the repertoire was profiled, and TCRdb retains in-frame clones only, with some absent. The data show 150,000 to 200,000 clones, 70% to 80% seen once. Material for sequencing was PBMCs. The receptors were sampled from a woman aged 40 to 50 in good health and CMV-seronegative. Each CDR3 is given with its conserved first and last residue. The D gene is left open where the match is weak. Clone sizes are given selectively: once, few, many, or a class where the clone is expanded.

TRBJ1-1,TRBV6-6,-,-,TGTGCCAGCAGTTACATCAGGACAGCAGGTGAAGCTTTCTTT,CASSYIRTAGEAFF
TRBJ2-1,TRBV19,-,-,TGTGCCAGTAGTATAAACGGGATCTACAATGAGCAGTTCTTC,CASSINGIYNEQFF
TRBJ1-3,TRBV4-2,TRBD1,-,TGTGCCAGCAGCCAAGCGGAGAGACACAGGGGCCCTGGAAACACCATATATTTT,CASSQAERHRGPGNTIYF
TRBJ2-1,TRBV9,TRBD1,-,TGTGCCAGCAGCGTAATGGGACAGAGCTCCTACAATGAGCAGTTCTTC,CASSVMGQSSYNEQFF
TRBJ1-5,TRBV30,-,-,TGTGCCTGGAGTGTAGTGGGGCAGAATCAGCCCCAGCATTTT,CAWSVVGQNQPQHF
TRBJ1-1,TRBV4-3,-,-,TGCGCCAGCAGCCAAGAAGTACAGGGTCGCACTGAAGCTTTCTTT,CASSQEVQGRTEAFF
TRBJ2-7,TRBV6-1,TRBD1,-,TGTGCCAGCAAAAGACCGGGACAGGGGGGCCACGAGCAGTACTTC,CASKRPGQGGHEQYF
TRBJ1-1,TRBV4-1,-,-,TGCGCCAGCAGCCAAAAGACAGGCAACACTGAAGCTTTCTTT,CASSQKTGNTEAFF
TRBJ2-2,TRBV19,-,-,TGTGCCAGTAGTAACAGGTACACCGGGGAGCTGTTTTTT,CASSNRYTGELFF
TRBJ1-3,TRBV30,-,-,TGTGCCTTTAGGAGGGGCCTTTACTCTGGAAACACCATATATTTT,CAFRRGLYSGNTIYF
TRBJ1-1,TRBV27,TRBD1,-,TGTGCCAGAGGACAGGGTTCCATGAACACTGAAGCTTTCTTT,CARGQGSMNTEAFF
TRBJ1-1,TRBV5-1,TRBD1,-,TGCGCCAGCAGCAGGGAACAGGGGGCTCACACTGAAGCTTTCTTT,CASSREQGAHTEAFF
TRBJ2-7,TRBV11-2,-,-,TGTGCCAGCAGCTTAGGGGGTCCGGCAGGGTTGTCCTACGAGCAGTACTTC,CASSLGGPAGLSYEQYF
TRBJ1-1,TRBV12-5,-,-,TGTGCTAGTGGTCGGGATCCCCAAGGCACTGAAGCTTTCTTT,CASGRDPQGTEAFF
TRBJ2-7,TRBV9,TRBD1,-,TGTGCCAGCAGCGTAACCGGGACAGAAGCCGAGCAGTACTTC,CASSVTGTEAEQYF
TRBJ1-2,TRBV7-2,-,-,TGTGCCAGCAGCTTTCCGACTCCCGGCTATGGCTACACCTTC,CASSFPTPGYGYTF
TRBJ2-1,TRBV9,-,-,TGTGCCAGCAGCGTAGGGGGGGTCTACAATGAGCAGTTCTTC,CASSVGGVYNEQFF
TRBJ2-7,TRBV29-1,TRBD1,-,TGCAGCGTCAGGGCCGGACAGGGAATCTACGAGCAGTACTTC,CSVRAGQGIYEQYF
TRBJ1-2,TRBV2,-,few,TGTGCCAGCAGTGACGACAGAAACTATGGCTACACCTTC,CASSDDRNYGYTF
TRBJ2-3,TRBV10-3,TRBD2,-,TGTGCCATCGCTCGGACTAGCGGGGGGGCCGGCACAGATACGCAGTATTTT,CAIARTSGGAGTDTQYF
TRBJ1-5,TRBV6-6,-,few,TGTGCCAGCAGTCAAAGAGAGGGAAGGGGCAATCAGCCCCAGCATTTT,CASSQREGRGNQPQHF
TRBJ2-7,TRBV5-5,TRBD1,once,TGTGCCAGCAGCTGGGCCCCCGGGACAGCCTCCTACGAGCAGTACTTC,CASSWAPGTASYEQYF
TRBJ2-3,TRBV6-6,-,-,TGTGCCAGCAGTTACAGCCGGCTAGCAAGTGATACGCAGTATTTT,CASSYSRLASDTQYF
TRBJ2-2,TRBV7-9,-,-,TGTGCCAGCCCGACCAAAGAAGCGGGCCAACTAAACACCGGGGAGCTGTTTTTT,CASPTKEAGQLNTGELFF
TRBJ2-7,TRBV5-5,TRBD1,once,TGTGCCAGCAGATCCGGGACAGGGTCCTACGAGCAGTACTTC,CASRSGTGSYEQYF
TRBJ1-2,TRBV29-1,TRBD1,-,TGCAGCGTCGACAGGGCCCAAGCTAACTATGGCTACACCTTC,CSVDRAQANYGYTF